A single sample gave rise to the 13 T cell receptor beta chains below, sequenced in a study of T cells in localized non-small cell lung cancer. Assay used: immunoSEQ multiplex PCR; TCRdb lists only in-frame clones, some missing. The sample gives some 16,000 clones, about 89% of which show up once; 25% to 30% is in the top ten. The source was peripheral blood, collected before any cancer treatment. The receptor set was obtained from a female donor over 55 with stage III squamous cell lung carcinoma.

The chain joins TRBV4-1 to TRBJ2-1; D tentatively fits TRBD1 or TRBD2 (5 bases each). The V and J ends lost 0 bases and 4 bases respectively, with 19 bases between them. The CDR3 length is 18 residues. CDR1 MGHRA and CDR2 YSYEKL come from the germline V gene. CDR3 region: CASSQEGDTGGYYNEQFF. In DNA, the CDR3 is TGCGCCAGCAGCCAAGAGGGAGATACAGGCGGGTATTACAATGAGCAGTTCTTC.

The J gene is TRBJ2-7, the V gene TRBV18; weak D call: TRBD1 (5 bases). This CDR3 region has 12 residues. V lost 5 bases, J lost 1 base, and 6 bases lay in between. Germline-derived CDR1 and CDR2 are KGHSH and LQKENI. The CDR3 DNA reads TGTGCCAGCTCATCAGGGTCCTACGAGCAGTACTTC. This encodes CASSSGSYEQYF.

Only one count was recorded for this clone. The chain combines TRBV7-2 with TRBJ2-1; 11 nucleotides agree with TRBD1. The CDR3 extends over 16 amino acids. CDR1 SGHTA and CDR2 FQGNSA come from the germline V gene. With V trimmed by 3 bases and J by 9 bases, 10 bases remained unmatched. Written as DNA, the CDR3 is TGTGCCAGCAGCTTTACCGGGACAGGGGGAACCGGTGAGCAGTTCTTC. It is translated as CASSFTGTGGTGEQFF.

This rearrangement joins TRBV19 to TRBJ2-5, with 10 bases fitting TRBD2. V dropped 2 bases and J dropped 4; count of bases not matched to a gene: 4. Germline V lookup: CDR1 LNHDA, CDR2 SQIVND (reference sequence). The CDR3 spans 15 residues. The CDR3 DNA follows: TGTGCCAGTAGTATAAGGACTAGCGGTCTAGAGACCCAGTACTTC. This translates into CASSIRTSGLETQYF.

The chain is built from TRBV9 and TRBJ2-2; 10 bases line up with TRBD2. The CDR3 contains 15 residues. Germline lookup yields CDR1 SGDLS and CDR2 YYNGEE. V lost 4 bases, J lost 5 bases, and 5 bases stayed unmatched. This CDR3 reads CASSTGTSATGELFF. CDR3 bases: TGTGCCAGCAGCACCGGGACTAGCGCTACCGGGGAGCTGTTTTTT.

V is TRBV6-1 and J is TRBJ1-2; possible D gene TRBD1, 5 bases. The CDR3 is 12 residues long. Germline loops: CDR1 MNHNS, CDR2 SASEGT. Trimming left V 2 bases short and J 4 bases short, with 5 bases between. The CDR3: CASSERGYGYTF. The CDR3 nucleotides are TGTGCCAGCAGTGAAAGGGGCTATGGCTACACCTTC.

The rearrangement links TRBV13 to TRBJ1-1, with D maybe TRBD1 (5 bases). The CDR3 extends over 12 amino acids. V shed 6 bases and J shed 1 base, with 6 bases lying between them. Germline values: CDR1 PRHDT, CDR2 FYEKMQ (reference sequence). The CDR3 sequence is CASRTENTEAFF. CDR3 coding DNA: TGTGCCAGCAGGACAGAGAACACTGAAGCTTTCTTT.

Concerning this clone: The sample carries other DNA sequences with the same CDR3. This chain uses TRBV7-2 with TRBJ1-1; D is uncertain. This CDR3 is built from 13 residues. V was trimmed by 2 bases and J by 1 base, leaving 5 bases between them. Germline V CDR1 and CDR2: SGHTA, FQGNSA. This chain's CDR3 is CASSLTENTEAFF. The CDR3 DNA sequence: TGTGCCAGCAGCTTAACTGAGAACACTGAAGCTTTCTTT.

The genes are TRBV28 and TRBJ2-2; 7 bases align to TRBD2. The CDR3 is 13 amino acids. Germline CDR1 MDHEN, CDR2 SYDVKM. Trimming took 10 bases from V and 4 from J; bases not matched to a gene: 6. The CDR3 loop reads CATGGGITGELFF. In nucleotides, the CDR3 is TGTGCCACCGGGGGAGGGATCACCGGGGAGCTGTTTTTT.

V and J are TRBV19 and TRBJ2-5; D assignment may be TRBD1 or TRBD2 (5 bases each). Trimming removed 0 bases at V and 4 bases at J, with 12 bases between. Germline CDR1 LNHDA, CDR2 SQIVND (reference sequence). This CDR3 spans 15 amino acids. This CDR3 reads CASSIDLGAPETQYF. In nucleotides, the CDR3 is TGTGCCAGTAGTATAGATCTCGGGGCTCCAGAGACCCAGTACTTC.

The chain employs TRBV28 and TRBJ1-3; D gene ambiguous. Trimming stripped 11 bases from V and 0 bases from J, with 8 bases between. The germline CDR1 and CDR2 sequences are MDHEN and SYDVKM. This CDR3 contains 12 residues. This CDR3 is CAAQSSGNTIYF. The CDR3 coding sequence is TGTGCCGCACAGAGCTCTGGAAACACCATATATTTT.

The chain couples TRBV19 to TRBJ2-1; weak D call: TRBD1 (6 bases). CDR3 length: 14 residues. Trimming left V 3 bases short and J 7 bases short, with 13 bases between. The germline CDR1 and CDR2 sequences are LNHDA and SQIVND (reference sequence). CDR3 sequence: CASSIWGQGNEQFF. CDR3 bases: TGTGCCAGTAGTATCTGGGGGCAAGGGAATGAGCAGTTCTTC.

The chain has TRBV6-5 and TRBJ2-5; D call uncertain. Per germline, CDR1 MNHEY and CDR2 SVGAGI. This CDR3 contains 12 residues. Between the trimmed V and J ends, which lost 2 bases and 4 bases, there was a span of 5 bases. Here the CDR3 reads CASSYDGETQYF. The CDR3 nucleotides are TGTGCCAGCAGTTACGATGGAGAGACCCAGTACTTC.